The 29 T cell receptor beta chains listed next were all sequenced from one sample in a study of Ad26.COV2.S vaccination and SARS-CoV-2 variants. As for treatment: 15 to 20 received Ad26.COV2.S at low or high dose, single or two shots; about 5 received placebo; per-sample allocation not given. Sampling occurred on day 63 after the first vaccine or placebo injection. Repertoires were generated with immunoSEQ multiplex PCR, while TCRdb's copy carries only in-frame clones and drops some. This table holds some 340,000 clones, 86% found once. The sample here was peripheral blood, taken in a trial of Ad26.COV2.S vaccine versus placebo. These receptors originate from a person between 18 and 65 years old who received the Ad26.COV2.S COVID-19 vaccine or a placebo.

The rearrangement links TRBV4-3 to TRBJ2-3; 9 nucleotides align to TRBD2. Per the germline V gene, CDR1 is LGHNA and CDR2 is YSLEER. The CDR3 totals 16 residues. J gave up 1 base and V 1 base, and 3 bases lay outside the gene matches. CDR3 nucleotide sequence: TGCGCCAGCAGCCAAGGCGAGCGGGGGGGCACAGATACGCAGTATTTT. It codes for CASSQGERGGTDTQYF.

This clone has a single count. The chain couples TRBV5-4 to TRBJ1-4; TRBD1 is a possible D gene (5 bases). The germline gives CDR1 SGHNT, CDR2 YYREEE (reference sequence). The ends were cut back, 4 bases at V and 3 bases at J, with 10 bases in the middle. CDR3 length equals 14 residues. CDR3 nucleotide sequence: TGTGCCAGCAGCCAGGGACGGCCTAATGAAAAACTGTTTTTT. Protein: CASSQGRPNEKLFF. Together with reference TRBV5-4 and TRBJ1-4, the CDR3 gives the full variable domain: ETGVTQSPTHLIKTRGQQVTLRCSSQSGHNTVSWYQQALGQGPQFIFQYYREEENGRGNFPPRFSGLQFPNYSSELNVNALELDDSALYLCASSQGRPNEKLFFGSGTQLSVL.

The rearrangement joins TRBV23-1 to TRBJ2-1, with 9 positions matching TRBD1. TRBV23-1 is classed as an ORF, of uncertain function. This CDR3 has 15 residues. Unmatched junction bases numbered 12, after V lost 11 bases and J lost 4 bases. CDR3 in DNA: TGCGCCCGATACGACCGGGACAGGGAATACAATGAGCAGTTCTTC. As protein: CARYDRDREYNEQFF.

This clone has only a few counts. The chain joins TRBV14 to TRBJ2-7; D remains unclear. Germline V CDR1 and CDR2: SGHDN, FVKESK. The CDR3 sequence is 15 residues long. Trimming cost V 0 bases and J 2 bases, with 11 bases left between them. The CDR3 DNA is TGTGCCAGCAGCCAAGATCCAGTAGCAGCCTACGAGCAGTACTTC. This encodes CASSQDPVAAYEQYF. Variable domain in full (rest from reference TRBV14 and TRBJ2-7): EAGVTQFPSHSVIEKGQTVTLRCDPISGHDNLYWYRRVMGKEIKFLLHFVKESKQDESGMPNNRFLAERTGGTYSTLKVQPAELEDSGVYFCASSQDPVAAYEQYFGPGTRLTVT.

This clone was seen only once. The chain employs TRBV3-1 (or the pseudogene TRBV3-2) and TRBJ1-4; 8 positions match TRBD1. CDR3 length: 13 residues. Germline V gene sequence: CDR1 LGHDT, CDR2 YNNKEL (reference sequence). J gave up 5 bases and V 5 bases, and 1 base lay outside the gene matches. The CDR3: CASSWTGNEKLFF. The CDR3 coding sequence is TGTGCCAGCAGCTGGACAGGGAATGAAAAACTGTTTTTT.

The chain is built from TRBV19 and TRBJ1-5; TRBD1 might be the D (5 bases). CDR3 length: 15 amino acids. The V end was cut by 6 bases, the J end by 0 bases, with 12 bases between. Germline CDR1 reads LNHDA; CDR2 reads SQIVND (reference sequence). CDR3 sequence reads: CASRRSGGSNQPQHF. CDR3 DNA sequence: TGTGCCAGTAGACGATCGGGGGGTAGCAATCAGCCCCAGCATTTT.

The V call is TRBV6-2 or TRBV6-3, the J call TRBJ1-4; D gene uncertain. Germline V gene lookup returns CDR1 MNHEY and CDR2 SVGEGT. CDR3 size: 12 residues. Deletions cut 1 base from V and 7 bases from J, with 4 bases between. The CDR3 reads CASSYFGEKLFF. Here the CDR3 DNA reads TGTGCCAGCAGTTACTTCGGTGAAAAACTGTTTTTT.

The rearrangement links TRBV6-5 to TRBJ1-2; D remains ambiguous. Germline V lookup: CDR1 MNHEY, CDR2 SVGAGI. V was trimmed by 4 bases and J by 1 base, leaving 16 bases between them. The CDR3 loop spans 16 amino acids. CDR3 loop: CASSSAPGINNYGYTF. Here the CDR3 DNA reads TGTGCCAGCAGTTCCGCCCCCGGGATAAATAACTATGGCTACACCTTC.

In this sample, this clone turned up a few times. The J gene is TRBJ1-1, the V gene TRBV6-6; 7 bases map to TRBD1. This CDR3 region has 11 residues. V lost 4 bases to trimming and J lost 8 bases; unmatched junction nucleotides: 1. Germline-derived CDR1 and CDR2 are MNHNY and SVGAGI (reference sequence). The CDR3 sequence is CASSWDREAFF. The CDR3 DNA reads TGTGCCAGCAGTTGGGACAGAGAAGCTTTCTTT.

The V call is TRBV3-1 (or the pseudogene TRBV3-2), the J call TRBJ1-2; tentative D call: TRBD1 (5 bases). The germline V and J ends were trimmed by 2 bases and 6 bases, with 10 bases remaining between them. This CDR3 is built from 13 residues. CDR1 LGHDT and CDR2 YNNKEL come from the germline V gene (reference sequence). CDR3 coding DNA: TGTGCCAGCAGCCAAAGAGGGGATAATGGCTACACCTTC. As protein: CASSQRGDNGYTF.

The CDR3 DNA follows: TGTGCCAGCAGCTTAAATATCAGGGGTTCGGATTCACCCCTCCACTTT. It translates to CASSLNIRGSDSPLHF. The gene calls are TRBV7-3 and TRBJ1-6; possibly TRBD1 for D (6 bases). The CDR3 has 16 residues. CDR1 SGHTA and CDR2 FQGTGA come from the germline V gene. V gave up 1 base and J gave up 8 bases, with 15 bases separating them.

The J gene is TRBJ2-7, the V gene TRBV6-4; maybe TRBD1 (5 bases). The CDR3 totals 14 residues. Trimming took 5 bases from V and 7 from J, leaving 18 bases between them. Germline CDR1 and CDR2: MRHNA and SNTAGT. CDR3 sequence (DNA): TGTGCCAGCAGTCCCCATGGCAGGGCCAGGGAGCAGTACTTC. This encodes CASSPHGRAREQYF.

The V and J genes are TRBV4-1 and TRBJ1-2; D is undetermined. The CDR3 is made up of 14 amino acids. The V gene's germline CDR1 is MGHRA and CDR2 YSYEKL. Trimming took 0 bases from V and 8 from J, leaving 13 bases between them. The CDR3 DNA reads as TGCGCCAGCAGCCAAGAGGCGGCGGTCTACGGCTACACCTTC. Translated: CASSQEAAVYGYTF.

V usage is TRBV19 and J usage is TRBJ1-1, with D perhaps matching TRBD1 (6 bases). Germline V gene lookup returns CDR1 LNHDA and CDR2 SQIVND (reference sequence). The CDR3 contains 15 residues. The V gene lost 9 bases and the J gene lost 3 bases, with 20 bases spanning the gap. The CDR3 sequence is CASTSGGTMDTEAFF. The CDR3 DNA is TGTGCCAGCACGTCCGGAGGGACAATGGACACTGAAGCTTTCTTT.

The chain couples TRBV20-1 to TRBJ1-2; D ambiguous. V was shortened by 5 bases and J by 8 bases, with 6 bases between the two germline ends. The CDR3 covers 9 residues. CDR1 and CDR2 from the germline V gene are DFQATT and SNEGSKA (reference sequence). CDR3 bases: TGCAGTGCTTTGGGGGGCTACACCTTC. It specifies CSALGGYTF.

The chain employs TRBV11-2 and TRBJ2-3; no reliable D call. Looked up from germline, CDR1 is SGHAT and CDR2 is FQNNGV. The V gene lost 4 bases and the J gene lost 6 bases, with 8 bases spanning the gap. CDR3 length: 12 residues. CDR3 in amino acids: CASSWSRDTQYF. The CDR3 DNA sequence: TGTGCCAGCAGCTGGAGTCGGGATACGCAGTATTTT.

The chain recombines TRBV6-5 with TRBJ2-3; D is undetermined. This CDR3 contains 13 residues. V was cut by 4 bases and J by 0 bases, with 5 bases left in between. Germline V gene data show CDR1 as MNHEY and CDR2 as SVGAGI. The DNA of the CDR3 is TGTGCCAGCAGTTTAGACAGCACAGATACGCAGTATTTT. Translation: CASSLDSTDTQYF.

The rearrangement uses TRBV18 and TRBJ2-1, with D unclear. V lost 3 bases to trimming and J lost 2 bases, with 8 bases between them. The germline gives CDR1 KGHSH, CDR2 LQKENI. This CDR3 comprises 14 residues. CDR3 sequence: CASSPPNPYNEQFF. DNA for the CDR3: TGTGCCAGCTCACCCCCAAATCCCTACAATGAGCAGTTCTTC.

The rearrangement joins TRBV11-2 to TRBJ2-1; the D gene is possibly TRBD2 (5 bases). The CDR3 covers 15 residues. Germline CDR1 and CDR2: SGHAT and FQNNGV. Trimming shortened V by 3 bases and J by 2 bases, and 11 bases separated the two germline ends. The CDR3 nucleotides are TGTGCCAGCAGCTTTCGAAGCGGAGCCTACAATGAGCAGTTCTTC. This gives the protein CASSFRSGAYNEQFF.

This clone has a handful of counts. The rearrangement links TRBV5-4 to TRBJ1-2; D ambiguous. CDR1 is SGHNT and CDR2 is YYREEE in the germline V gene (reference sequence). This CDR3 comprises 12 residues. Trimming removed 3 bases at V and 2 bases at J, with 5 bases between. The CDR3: CASSSDNYGYTF. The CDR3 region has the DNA TGTGCCAGCAGCTCCGACAACTATGGCTACACCTTC.

DNA of the CDR3: TGTGCCAGCAGCCAAGAAGACAGGGTTGAAAACATTCAGTACTTC. Its protein is CASSQEDRVENIQYF. This chain connects TRBV4-2 to TRBJ2-4; 7 bases align to TRBD1. V was pared by 0 bases and J by 5 bases, with 4 bases of the junction left unmatched. Germline-derived CDR1 and CDR2 are LGHNA and YNFKEQ. The CDR3 consists of 15 residues.

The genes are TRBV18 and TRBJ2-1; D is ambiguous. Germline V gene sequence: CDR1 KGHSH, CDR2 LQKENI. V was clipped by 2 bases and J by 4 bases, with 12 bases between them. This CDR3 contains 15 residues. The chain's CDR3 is CASSPKVPAYNEQFF. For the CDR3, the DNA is TGTGCCAGCTCACCAAAGGTCCCGGCTTACAATGAGCAGTTCTTC.

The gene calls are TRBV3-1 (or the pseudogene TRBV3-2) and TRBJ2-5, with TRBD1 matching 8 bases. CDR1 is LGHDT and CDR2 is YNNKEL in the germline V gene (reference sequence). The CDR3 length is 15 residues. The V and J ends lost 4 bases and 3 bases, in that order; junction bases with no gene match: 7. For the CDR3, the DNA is TGTGCCAGCAGCCCAGACAGGGGCGTGAAAGAGACCCAGTACTTC. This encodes CASSPDRGVKETQYF.

The CDR3 coding sequence is TGCAGCGGTGACAGACAAAACATTCAGTACTTC. Its protein product is CSGDRQNIQYF. V gene TRBV29-1 combines with J gene TRBJ2-4, with D possibly matching TRBD1 (5 bases). Germline lookup yields CDR1 SQVTM and CDR2 ANQGSEA. Trimming pared 7 bases from V and 5 bases from J, leaving 9 bases between. CDR3 length: 11 amino acids.

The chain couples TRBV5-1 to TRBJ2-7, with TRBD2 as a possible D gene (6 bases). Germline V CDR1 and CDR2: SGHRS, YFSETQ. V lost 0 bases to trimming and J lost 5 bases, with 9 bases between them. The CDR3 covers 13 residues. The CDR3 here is CASSLGSGDEQYF. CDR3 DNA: TGCGCCAGCAGCTTGGGTTCGGGAGACGAGCAGTACTTC. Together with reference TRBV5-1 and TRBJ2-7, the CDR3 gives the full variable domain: KAGVTQTPRYLIKTRGQQVTLSCSPISGHRSVSWYQQTPGQGLQFLFEYFSETQRNKGNFPGRFSGRQFSNSRSEMNVSTLELGDSALYLCASSLGSGDEQYFGPGTRLTVT.

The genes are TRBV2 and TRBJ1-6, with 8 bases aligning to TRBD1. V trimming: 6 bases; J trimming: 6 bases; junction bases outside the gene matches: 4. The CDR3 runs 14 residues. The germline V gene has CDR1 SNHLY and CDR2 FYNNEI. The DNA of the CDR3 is TGTGCCAGCAGCGTAGGACAGGGTAATTCACCCCTCCACTTT. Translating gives CASSVGQGNSPLHF.

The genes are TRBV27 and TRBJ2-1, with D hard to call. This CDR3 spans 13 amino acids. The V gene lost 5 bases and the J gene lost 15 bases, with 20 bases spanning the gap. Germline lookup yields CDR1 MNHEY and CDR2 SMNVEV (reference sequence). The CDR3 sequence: CASSTSWDFSAFF. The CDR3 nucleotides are TGTGCCAGCAGTACCTCATGGGATTTCTCAGCGTTCTTC.

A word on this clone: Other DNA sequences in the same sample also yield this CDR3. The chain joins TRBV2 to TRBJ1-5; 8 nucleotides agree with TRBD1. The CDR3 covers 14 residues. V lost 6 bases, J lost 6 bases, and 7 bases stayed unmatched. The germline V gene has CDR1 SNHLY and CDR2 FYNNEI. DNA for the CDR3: TGTGCCAGCAGCGATCAGGGGGCGAGTCAGCCCCAGCATTTT. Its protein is CASSDQGASQPQHF.

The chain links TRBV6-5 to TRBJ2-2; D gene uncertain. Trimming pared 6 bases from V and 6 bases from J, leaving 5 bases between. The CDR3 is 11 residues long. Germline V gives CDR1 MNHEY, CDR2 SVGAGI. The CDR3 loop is CASRSAGELFF. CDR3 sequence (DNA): TGTGCCAGCAGGTCGGCCGGGGAGCTGTTTTTT.